The source of this TCR beta chain is a study of control samples from healthy donors and cancer patients. The repertoire was sequenced with immunoSEQ multiplex PCR; TCRdb's copy has only in-frame clones and lacks some. The sample includes 85,000 to 100,000 clones, over 90% of them seen just once. This TCR was sampled from a man between 18 and 35 years old in good health. Sequenced: blood.

CDR3 in amino acids: CASSTGGSGNTIYF. CDR3 bases: TGTGCCAGTTCGACAGGCGGCTCTGGAAACACCATATATTTT. The gene calls are TRBV27 and TRBJ1-3, with D possibly matching TRBD1 (6 bases). With 9 bases removed from V and 0 bases from J, the gap between germline ends came to 12 bases. Per germline, CDR1 MNHEY and CDR2 SMNVEV (reference sequence). The CDR3 has 14 amino acids.